This T cell receptor beta chain was sequenced during a study of blood T cell repertoires in COVID-19. Turning to the study itself: Samples came from the United States, Italy and Spain, spanning acute and convalescent COVID-19. The cDNA or gDNA used as material had been derived from T cells, B-cell-depleted T cells, or PBMCs.

Germline CDR1 and CDR2: MNHEY and SVGAGI. The CDR3 length is 14 residues. Trimming took off 6 bases at V and 2 bases at J, with 14 bases between the two ends. Data came from immunoSEQ multiplex PCR; TCRdb stores just in-frame clones and leaves some out. The table has 190,000 or so clones, just under 90% seen once. Material for sequencing was peripheral blood. This TCR was sampled from a man aged 55 to 69 who had recovered from COVID-19. V usage is TRBV6-5 and J usage is TRBJ2-7, with D perhaps TRBD1 (6 bases). The CDR3 region is CASRPAGTTYEQYF. For the CDR3, the DNA is TGTGCCAGCAGACCGGCCGGGACAACCTACGAGCAGTACTTC.